These 8 T cell receptor beta chains were sequenced from one sample in a study of early T cells in non-severe SARS-CoV-2 infection. MiXCR was run by TCRdb on the 5' RACE reads, yielding one entry per CDR3 protein. The table has around 70,000 distinct CDR3 sequences, around 15% seen once. Sequencing was done on a sample of whole blood. The receptor source for this set is an adult who was a healthcare worker with PCR-confirmed SARS-CoV-2 infection or an uninfected control (not recorded which).

At least ten counts were recorded for this clonotype. The rearrangement links TRBV4-3 to TRBJ1-2; no reliable D call. The V end was cut by 4 bases, the J end by 5 bases, with 17 bases between. Germline lookup yields CDR1 LGHNA and CDR2 YSLEER. This CDR3 contains 15 residues. CDR3 residues: CASSPSQGIGYGYTF. The CDR3 nucleotides read TGCGCCAGCAGCCCATCCCAAGGGATCGGGTATGGCTACACCTTC.

In its sample, this clonotype was seen many times. This chain uses TRBV7-2 with TRBJ1-5, with D possibly being TRBD1 (5 bases). Germline V CDR1 and CDR2: SGHTA, FQGNSA. CDR3 length equals 15 residues. V was trimmed by 2 bases and J by 4 bases, leaving 12 bases between them. The CDR3 DNA follows: TGTGCCAGCAGCTTACAATCAGGGCGGAATCAGCCCCAGCATTTT. This translates into CASSLQSGRNQPQHF.

This clonotype turned up a few times. The chain employs TRBV20-1 and TRBJ2-4; D gene ambiguous. Trimming removed 4 bases at V and 1 base at J, with 8 bases between. CDR1 and CDR2 from the germline V gene are DFQATT and SNEGSKA (reference sequence). The CDR3 consists of 13 residues. CDR3 in amino acids: CSATGEAKNIQYF. The CDR3 nucleotides read TGCAGTGCTACCGGAGAGGCCAAAAACATTCAGTACTTC.

V gene TRBV12-3 or TRBV12-4 combines with J gene TRBJ2-1, with 7 bases fitting TRBD2. Trimming at V came to 6 bases and at J to 15 bases, leaving 14 bases not matched to a gene. This CDR3 region has 13 residues. CDR3 nucleotide sequence: TGTGCCAGCAGGGGGGGGACTTACCTCGATCCGTTCTTC. Translated: CASRGGTYLDPFF.

The chain couples TRBV3-1 to TRBJ1-3; no firm D call. Between the trimmed V and J ends, which lost 2 bases and 0 bases, there was a span of 8 bases. This CDR3 comprises 15 residues. Germline V gene lookup returns CDR1 LGHDT and CDR2 YNNKEL (reference sequence). The CDR3 DNA reads TGTGCCAGCAGCCAAATGGCCGGCTCTGGAAACACCATATATTTT. Translation: CASSQMAGSGNTIYF. Full variable domain (outside the CDR3, taken from reference TRBV3-1 and TRBJ1-3): DTAVSQTPKYLVTQMGNDKSIKCEQNLGHDTMYWYKQDSKKFLKIMFSYNNKELIINETVPNRFSPKSPDKAHLNLHINSLELGDSAVYFCASSQMAGSGNTIYFGEGSWLTVV.

This clonotype was observed many times. The chain recombines TRBV6-2 or TRBV6-3 with TRBJ1-3; no clear D gene. Germline lookup yields CDR1 MNHEY and CDR2 SVGEGT. Trimming removed 7 bases from V and 4 bases from J, with 8 bases in between. The CDR3 runs 12 residues. The chain's CDR3 is CASTPQGNTIYF. CDR3 bases: TGTGCCAGCACTCCTCAGGGAAACACCATATATTTT.

This clonotype was observed a few times. The chain uses TRBV7-3 and TRBJ1-6; tentatively, D is TRBD1 (5 bases). This CDR3 has 13 residues. The V end was cut by 3 bases, the J end by 10 bases, with 10 bases between. CDR1 is SGHTA, CDR2 FQGTGA, per germline. For the CDR3, the DNA is TGTGCCAGCAGCTTCAGGGAAAGCTCACCCCTCCACTTT. Its translation: CASSFRESSPLHF. The complete variable domain, with remaining parts taken from reference TRBV7-3 and TRBJ1-6, reads GAGVSQTPSNKVTEKGKYVELRCDPISGHTALYWYRQSLGQGPEFLIYFQGTGAADDSGLPNDRFFAVRPEGSVSTLKIQRTERGDSAVYLCASSFRESSPLHFGNGTRLTVT.

The chain uses TRBV19 and TRBJ1-6, with TRBD1 matching 8 bases. The CDR3 loop spans 14 amino acids. Germline-derived CDR1 and CDR2 are LNHDA and SQIVND (reference sequence). V shed 6 bases and J 7 bases; nucleotides not matched to a gene: 5. The CDR3 protein is CASSGQGNNSPLHF. CDR3 coding DNA: TGTGCCAGTAGCGGACAGGGAAACAATTCACCCCTCCACTTT.